This TCR beta chain was documented in a study of cytomegalovirus exposure and HLA in healthy donors. The overall study: The platform used for the approximately 130 validation repertoires matched that of the approximately 670 first-cohort repertoires, a later analysis reported.

The CDR3 has 13 amino acids. CDR1 is SGHRS and CDR2 is YFSETQ in the germline V gene. V lost 5 bases, J lost 2 bases, and 0 bases stayed unmatched. As concerns this clone: Its antigen is not identified.

General observations from the study: CMV antigen specificity was confirmed in vitro for a few CMV-associated chains. Published work reported that the classifier diagnosed cytomegalovirus status with high specificity and sensitivity.

The table came from immunoSEQ multiplex PCR; TCRdb's copy has only in-frame clones and leaves some out. The profile shows fewer than 250,000 clones, more than 70% of them singletons. Material: PBMCs. The V gene is TRBV5-1, the J gene TRBJ2-7; 11 nucleotides align to TRBD2. This clonotype originated in a woman aged 18 to 35 in good health and CMV-seronegative. The CDR3 DNA follows: TGCGCCAGCAGTAGCGGGGGGGCCTACGAGCAGTACTTC. Residues: CASSSGGAYEQYF.